The rows below give T cell receptor beta chains drawn from one sample of a study of response to subunit inactivated influenza vaccine. Each CDR3 protein gets one entry after TCRdb re-called the RT-PCR reads with MiXCR. The table shows hundreds of thousands of distinct CDR3 sequences, with less than 10% occurring only once. The source was PBMCs from blood, collected 23 to 25 months after vaccination. These receptors were taken from a man aged 45 to 75 who received an inactivated influenza vaccine. Each CDR3 is given with its conserved first and last residue. A D gene is named only where the DNA matches it firmly. The size of a clone is reported for some rows only, either as once, few or many, or as a class for expanded clones.

>TRBV20-1|NA|TRBJ1-2|NA
CSARDDSSNGYTF
TGCAGTGCTAGAGACGACAGTAGCAATGGCTACACCTTC
>TRBV3-1|NA|TRBJ2-7|NA
CASSQEGRVDRSYEQYF
TGTGCCAGCAGCCAAGAGGGGCGAGTAGATCGGTCCTACGAGCAGTACTTC
>TRBV27|TRBD1|TRBJ2-1|once
CTSGYRGRKVNEQFF
TGTACCAGCGGATACAGGGGGCGCAAAGTAAATGAGCAGTTCTTC
>TRBV7-6|TRBD2|TRBJ2-2|few
CASSSTSGSPGELFF
TGTGCCAGCAGCTCGACTAGCGGGAGTCCCGGGGAGCTGTTTTTT
>TRBV6-1|TRBD2|TRBJ2-1|NA
CASATGTSGPYNEQFF
TGTGCCAGCGCCACCGGGACTAGCGGCCCCTACAATGAGCAGTTCTTC
>TRBV20-1|NA|TRBJ2-2|NA
CSARSPTGLATGELFF
TGCAGTGCTAGATCACCGACAGGACTGGCCACCGGGGAGCTGTTTTTT
>TRBV12-3/TRBV12-4|TRBD2|TRBJ2-1|few
CASSLPGGVNEQFF
TGTGCCAGCAGTTTACCGGGAGGAGTGAATGAGCAGTTCTTC
>TRBV9|TRBD2|TRBJ2-3|few
CASSIRTSGSSTDTQYF
TGTGCCAGCAGCATAAGGACTAGCGGGTCTAGCACAGATACGCAGTATTTT
>TRBV6-1|NA|TRBJ2-2|few
CASSKQGANTGELFF
TGTGCCAGCAGTAAGCAGGGCGCGAACACCGGGGAGCTGTTTTTT
>TRBV7-2|NA|TRBJ2-1|few
CASRHPGAEQFF
TGTGCCAGCAGACACCCCGGGGCTGAGCAGTTCTTC
>TRBV7-2|NA|TRBJ2-4|few
CASSLDIPLQYF
TGTGCCAGCAGCTTAGATATCCCCCTTCAGTACTTC
>TRBV3-1|TRBD1|TRBJ1-1|many
CASSQTGMNTEAFF
TGTGCCAGCAGCCAGACAGGGATGAACACTGAAGCTTTCTTT
>TRBV3-1|TRBD1|TRBJ1-6|NA
CASSQVTGSNSPLHF
TGTGCCAGCAGCCAAGTGACAGGGTCTAATTCACCCCTCCACTTT
>TRBV19|NA|TRBJ2-2|NA
CASSFGGRTPGELFF
TGTGCCAGTAGTTTTGGGGGCCGTACTCCAGGGGAGCTGTTTTTT
>TRBV7-9|NA|TRBJ2-2|few
CASSLRGAAGELFF
TGTGCCAGCAGCTTAAGAGGGGCCGCCGGGGAGCTGTTTTTT
>TRBV20-1|TRBD2|TRBJ2-5|NA
CSAVAGGRETQYF
TGCAGTGCTGTAGCGGGGGGAAGAGAGACCCAGTACTTC
>TRBV5-1|NA|TRBJ2-1|NA
CASSAWSGAHNEQFF
TGCGCCAGCAGCGCCTGGTCAGGGGCCCACAATGAGCAGTTCTTC
>TRBV3-1|TRBD1|TRBJ2-7|few
CASSQERTGGEQYF
TGTGCCAGCAGCCAAGAAAGGACAGGGGGCGAGCAGTACTTC
>TRBV7-2|TRBD1|TRBJ2-7|many
CASSSTRGYEQYF
TGTGCCAGCAGCTCGACCAGGGGGTACGAGCAGTACTTC
>TRBV3-1|NA|TRBJ2-2|few
CASSRSGRDTGELFF
TGTGCCAGCAGCCGGTCGGGGCGAGACACCGGGGAGCTGTTTTTT
>TRBV5-1|NA|TRBJ2-2|NA
CASSGDTANTGELFF
TGCGCCAGCAGCGGGGACACGGCAAACACCGGGGAGCTGTTTTTT
>TRBV20-1|NA|TRBJ2-7|many
CSASRQSSYEQYF
TGCAGTGCTAGTAGGCAGAGCTCCTACGAGCAGTACTTC